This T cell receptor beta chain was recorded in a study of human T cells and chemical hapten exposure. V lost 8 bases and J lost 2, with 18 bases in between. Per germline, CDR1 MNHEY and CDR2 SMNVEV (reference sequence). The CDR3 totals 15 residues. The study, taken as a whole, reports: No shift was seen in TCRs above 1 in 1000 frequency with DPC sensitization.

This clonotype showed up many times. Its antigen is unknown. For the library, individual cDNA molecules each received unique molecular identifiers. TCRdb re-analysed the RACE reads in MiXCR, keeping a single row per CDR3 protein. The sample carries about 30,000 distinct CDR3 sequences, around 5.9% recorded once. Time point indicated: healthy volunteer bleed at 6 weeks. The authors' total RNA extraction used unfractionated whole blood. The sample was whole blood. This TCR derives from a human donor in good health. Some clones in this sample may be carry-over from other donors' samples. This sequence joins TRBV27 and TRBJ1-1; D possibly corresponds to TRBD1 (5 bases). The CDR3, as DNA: TGTGCCAGCCGACCTACTGGAACAGGTAACACTGAAGCTTTCTTT. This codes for CASRPTGTGNTEAFF.